These 17 T cell receptor beta chains were all obtained from the same sample, sequenced in a study of long-term antiretroviral therapy in people with HIV. At survey level, the immunoSEQ assay was run in its v3.0 version. This table comes from immunoSEQ multiplex PCR, and its TCRdb copy is limited to in-frame clones, with some not included. The table records approximately 24,000 clones, roughly 94% of them present only once. This specimen was unsorted PBMCs, taken 4.9 years after starting antiretroviral therapy. These receptors were obtained from a woman between 50 and 59 years old with HIV.

The chain employs TRBV19 and TRBJ2-2; D gene ambiguous. Germline CDR1 is LNHDA and CDR2 is SQIVND (reference sequence). The CDR3 sequence is 15 residues long. The V and J ends lost 5 bases and 7 bases respectively, with 17 bases between them. CDR3 sequence reads: CASSAREVRRGELFF. The DNA of the CDR3 is TGTGCCAGTAGTGCTAGAGAGGTGCGTCGCGGGGAGCTGTTTTTT.

This clone has just one count. This sequence joins TRBV27 and TRBJ2-1; D is uncertain. Between the trimmed V and J ends, which lost 8 bases and 8 bases, there was a span of 13 bases. This CDR3 spans 12 amino acids. The germline CDR1 and CDR2 sequences are MNHEY and SMNVEV (reference sequence). CDR3 amino acids: CASSQGWDEQFF. CDR3 coding DNA: TGTGCCAGCTCCCAAGGCTGGGATGAGCAGTTCTTC.

V is TRBV4-1 and J is TRBJ2-1; 8 bases fit TRBD2. Germline V gene data show CDR1 as MGHRA and CDR2 as YSYEKL. The CDR3 has 17 residues. After removal of 0 bases from V and 3 bases from J, the junction contained 7 bases not matched to a gene. CDR3 in DNA: TGCGCCAGCAGCCAAGAAGGAGGGACTAGTGTCTACAATGAGCAGTTCTTC. Translation: CASSQEGGTSVYNEQFF.

CDR3 bases: TGTGCCAGCAGTTTCAGGGTTCGGGCTAATGAAAAACTGTTTTTT. Translating it yields CASSFRVRANEKLFF. The gene calls are TRBV28 and TRBJ1-4; possibly TRBD1 for D (5 bases). The CDR3 spans 15 residues. V was trimmed by 3 bases and J by 3 bases, leaving 11 bases between them. Germline V gives CDR1 MDHEN, CDR2 SYDVKM.

The rearrangement uses TRBV5-1 and TRBJ1-2; no reliable D call. The CDR3 is 12 residues long. The germline gives CDR1 SGHRS, CDR2 YFSETQ. V was pared by 0 bases and J by 8 bases, with 8 bases between. Here the CDR3 reads CASSLDYRGYTF. DNA of the CDR3: TGCGCCAGCAGCTTGGACTATCGAGGCTACACCTTC.

The V gene is TRBV11-2, the J gene TRBJ2-1; D call uncertain. The CDR3 has 17 amino acids. V was cut by 3 bases and J by 0 bases, with 15 bases left in between. Germline V lookup: CDR1 SGHAT, CDR2 FQNNGV. CDR3 sequence (DNA): TGTGCCAGCAGCTTGAGTAGGCGCGCAGACTCCTACAATGAGCAGTTCTTC. It is translated as CASSLSRRADSYNEQFF.

The chain joins TRBV13 to TRBJ2-7; a possible D gene is TRBD2 (5 bases). Per germline, CDR1 PRHDT and CDR2 FYEKMQ (reference sequence). The CDR3 contains 13 residues. Trimming removed 5 bases from V and 5 bases from J, with 13 bases in between. The CDR3 DNA follows: TGTGCCAGCAGCCCCGGACTTACTCACGAGCAGTACTTC. Its translation: CASSPGLTHEQYF.

This rearrangement joins TRBV30 to TRBJ1-2; D remains ambiguous. The germline gives CDR1 GTSNPN, CDR2 SVGIG (reference sequence). V was clipped by 1 base and J by 8 bases, with 8 bases between them. The CDR3 length is 11 residues. The DNA for the CDR3 is TGTGCCTGGAGTGCCGCCCGCGGCTACACCTTC. This gives the protein CAWSAARGYTF.

The chain recombines TRBV27 with TRBJ1-5; no clear D. The V and J ends lost 2 bases and 2 bases respectively, with 10 bases between them. Germline loops: CDR1 MNHEY, CDR2 SMNVEV (reference sequence). This CDR3 comprises 15 residues. CDR3 sequence: CASSLGRAGNQPQHF. CDR3 bases: TGTGCCAGCAGTTTAGGTCGGGCAGGCAATCAGCCCCAGCATTTT.

The CDR3 loop is CASSRVLEDTQYF. For the CDR3, the DNA is TGTGCCAGCAGCAGGGTTCTTGAAGATACGCAGTATTTT. This chain links TRBV7-6 with TRBJ2-3; no definite D call. Germline V gene data show CDR1 as SGHVS and CDR2 as FNYEAQ. V shed 5 bases and J shed 5 bases, with 11 bases lying between them. The CDR3 has 13 residues.

The rearrangement uses TRBV7-6 and TRBJ1-5, with TRBD1 matching over 9 bases. This CDR3 spans 14 amino acids. Germline V gives CDR1 SGHVS, CDR2 FNYEAQ. V gave up 1 base and J gave up 5 bases; unmatched junction bases: 0. CDR3 protein: CASSLGTGDQPQHF. The CDR3 DNA sequence: TGTGCCAGCAGCTTAGGGACAGGGGATCAGCCCCAGCATTTT. The full variable domain, rest sourced from reference TRBV7-6 and TRBJ1-5, is GAGVSQSPRYKVTKRGQDVALRCDPISGHVSLYWYRQALGQGPEFLTYFNYEAQQDKSGLPNDRFSAERPEGSISTLTIQRTEQRDSAMYRCASSLGTGDQPQHFGDGTRLSIL.

This clone was seen a single time. The chain employs TRBV21-1 and TRBJ2-1; the table assigns TRBD1, which was not confirmed against the DNA. TRBV21-1 is flagged as a pseudogene. The CDR3 covers 11 residues. CDR3 sequence (DNA): TGTGCCAGCAGCACCAGGGATGAGCAGTTCTTC. Protein product: CASSTRDEQFF.

This chain connects TRBV27 to TRBJ2-7, with 10 bases lining up with TRBD2. CDR1 is MNHEY and CDR2 is SMNVEV in the germline V gene (reference sequence). The CDR3 length is 17 residues. V lost 5 bases to trimming and J lost 5 bases; unmatched junction nucleotides: 15. CDR3 sequence: CASSNQGSTSGAHEQYF. CDR3 coding DNA: TGTGCCAGCAGTAACCAGGGGTCCACTAGCGGGGCGCACGAGCAGTACTTC.

The V gene is TRBV5-1, the J gene TRBJ1-1; D is possibly TRBD1 (6 bases). Germline-derived CDR1 and CDR2 are SGHRS and YFSETQ. V was pared by 2 bases and J by 4 bases, with 15 bases between. This CDR3 comprises 15 residues. Written as DNA, the CDR3 is TGCGCCAGCAGCTTTGGGGGGCTAGTGGGCACTGAAGCTTTCTTT. Its translation: CASSFGGLVGTEAFF.

This chain connects TRBV2 to TRBJ2-7; D ambiguous. This CDR3 contains 17 residues. The V end lost 4 bases, the J end lost 0 bases, and 19 bases lay between the germline ends. Germline V gives CDR1 SNHLY, CDR2 FYNNEI. Here the CDR3 DNA reads TGTGCCAGCAGTGCCCTACCGGGTTTCGACCTCTCCTACGAGCAGTACTTC. Protein sequence: CASSALPGFDLSYEQYF.

V and J are TRBV2 and TRBJ1-1; TRBD1 is a possible D gene (6 bases). The CDR3 totals 14 residues. V dropped 6 bases and J dropped 5 bases, with 16 bases sitting between them. CDR1 SNHLY and CDR2 FYNNEI come from the germline V gene. Here the CDR3 reads CASRYRDIGTEAFF. Here the CDR3 DNA reads TGTGCCAGCAGGTACAGGGATATAGGAACTGAAGCTTTCTTT.

The chain uses TRBV7-9 and TRBJ2-5; no clear D. The V end lost 2 bases, the J end lost 5 bases, and 15 bases lay between the germline ends. CDR3 length: 15 amino acids. CDR1 is SEHNR and CDR2 is FQNEAQ in the germline V gene (reference sequence). This CDR3 is CASSLSPRAGETQYF. The CDR3 nucleotides read TGTGCCAGCAGCTTAAGCCCCCGGGCCGGGGAGACCCAGTACTTC. The whole variable domain, remainder taken from reference TRBV7-9 and TRBJ2-5, is DTGVSQNPRHKITKRGQNVTFRCDPISEHNRLYWYRQTLGQGPEFLTYFQNEAQLEKSRLLSDRFSAERPKGSFSTLEIQRTEQGDSAMYLCASSLSPRAGETQYFGPGTRLLVL.